This is a list of T cell receptor beta chains from one sample in a study of T cell responses to AZD1222 COVID-19 vaccine. The method was immunoSEQ multiplex PCR; TCRdb's version includes in-frame clones alone and lacks a portion of them. Of about 94,000 clones in the sample, around 85% were seen once. The sequencing used peripheral blood, collected 28 days after the second AZD1222 dose. These receptor sequences come from an adult who received the AZD1222 COVID-19 vaccine. Each CDR3 is given with its conserved first and last residue. The order of the fields is clone size, V gene, J gene, D gene, CDR3 DNA, CDR3 protein. D genes are given only for firm matches. The size entry is marked missing in some rows and otherwise reads once, few, many or a size class.

clone size: NA; V gene: TRBV6-2/TRBV6-3; J gene: TRBJ2-3; D gene: TRBD2; CDR3 DNA: TGTGCCAGCAGTCCCTCGGTAGGACGGGAGGCAGATACGCAGTATTTT; CDR3 protein: CASSPSVGREADTQYF
clone size: NA; V gene: TRBV11-2; J gene: TRBJ2-7; D gene: NA; CDR3 DNA: TGTGCCTCGAGCGGCCAGGAAGGAAAAAACGAGCAGTACTTC; CDR3 protein: CASSGQEGKNEQYF
clone size: NA; V gene: TRBV6-5; J gene: TRBJ1-2; D gene: NA; CDR3 DNA: TGTGCCAGCAGTTATACCGGGCGTAACTATGGCTACACCTTC; CDR3 protein: CASSYTGRNYGYTF
clone size: NA; V gene: TRBV5-8; J gene: TRBJ1-3; D gene: TRBD1; CDR3 DNA: TGTGCCAGCAGCTTAGACAGGGACTCTGGAAACACCATATATTTT; CDR3 protein: CASSLDRDSGNTIYF
clone size: NA; V gene: TRBV21-1; J gene: TRBJ2-2; D gene: NA; CDR3 DNA: TGTGCCAGCAGCAAAGTGTGTAGGGTCGGGTCCGGGGAGCTGTTTTTT; CDR3 protein: CASSKVCRVGSGELFF
clone size: NA; V gene: TRBV10-2; J gene: TRBJ2-4; D gene: NA; CDR3 DNA: TGCGCCAGCAGTCCGCTCGGGCAGGGGGCGGGGGGAAACATTCAGTACTTC; CDR3 protein: CASSPLGQGAGGNIQYF
clone size: NA; V gene: TRBV9; J gene: TRBJ2-5; D gene: NA; CDR3 DNA: TGTGCCAGCAGCGTGTCCGCCTCCGAACAGATTTTAGAGACCCAGTACTTC; CDR3 protein: CASSVSASEQILETQYF
clone size: NA; V gene: TRBV6-6; J gene: TRBJ1-5; D gene: TRBD1; CDR3 DNA: TGTGCCAGCAGCCCCCGACAGGGATATAGCAATCAGCCCCAGCATTTT; CDR3 protein: CASSPRQGYSNQPQHF
clone size: NA; V gene: TRBV4-1; J gene: TRBJ2-7; D gene: NA; CDR3 DNA: TGCGCCAGCAGCCACCATTCCGTGACTTCGAACTACGAGCAGTACTTC; CDR3 protein: CASSHHSVTSNYEQYF
clone size: NA; V gene: TRBV12-5; J gene: TRBJ1-1; D gene: NA; CDR3 DNA: TGTGCTAGTGGTTTGGCCGGGGGTTCTCGAGCTTTCTTT; CDR3 protein: CASGLAGGSRAFF
clone size: NA; V gene: TRBV19; J gene: TRBJ1-5; D gene: NA; CDR3 DNA: TGTGCCAGTAATCCAGGGGAGGGTCAGCCCCAGCATTTT; CDR3 protein: CASNPGEGQPQHF
clone size: once; V gene: TRBV9; J gene: TRBJ2-3; D gene: TRBD1; CDR3 DNA: TGTGCCAGCAGCTCTCGGACAGGAGAGGGAGATACGCAGTATTTT; CDR3 protein: CASSSRTGEGDTQYF
clone size: NA; V gene: TRBV28; J gene: TRBJ2-3; D gene: NA; CDR3 DNA: TGTGCCAGCAGTTCTCAGCACCGGGACACGCAATATTTT; CDR3 protein: CASSSQHRDTQYF